This entry lists 23 T cell receptor beta chains sequenced from one sample in a study of T cell responses to AZD1222 COVID-19 vaccine. Clones were read by immunoSEQ multiplex PCR, and TCRdb kept only the in-frame ones, dropping some. Of more than 100,000 clones listed, about 90% are singletons. The sample was peripheral blood, taken 28 days after the second AZD1222 dose. The origin of the receptors is an adult who received the AZD1222 COVID-19 vaccine.

V gene TRBV5-1 combines with J gene TRBJ2-7; TRBD1 agrees at 8 bases. CDR3 length equals 17 residues. V was clipped by 0 bases and J by 6 bases; unmatched bases: 14. Looked up from germline, CDR1 is SGHRS and CDR2 is YFSETQ. CDR3 loop: CASSLAVSAQGASEQYF. CDR3 DNA sequence: TGCGCCAGCAGCTTGGCCGTATCGGCCCAGGGGGCCTCCGAGCAGTACTTC.

The chain employs TRBV28 and TRBJ1-2, with D unclear. V was clipped by 2 bases and J by 4 bases, with 11 bases between them. Germline-derived CDR1 and CDR2 are MDHEN and SYDVKM. The CDR3 runs to 14 residues. CDR3 region: CASSLLPLGYGYTF. The CDR3 DNA reads as TGTGCCAGCAGTTTACTGCCCCTGGGCTATGGCTACACCTTC.

The CDR3 loop reads CASSLGMGSYEQYF. Written as DNA, the CDR3 is TGTGCCAGCAGCTTAGGTATGGGCTCCTACGAGCAGTACTTC. The rearrangement joins TRBV7-9 to TRBJ2-7; D ambiguous. The CDR3 is 14 amino acids. The germline CDR1 and CDR2 sequences are SEHNR and FQNEAQ (reference sequence). With 1 base removed from V and 0 bases from J, the gap between germline ends came to 7 bases.

The chain recombines TRBV6-5 with TRBJ2-1; TRBD2 is a possible D gene (5 bases). The ends were cut back, 5 bases at V and 10 bases at J, with 15 bases in the middle. The CDR3 runs 13 residues. Germline V gives CDR1 MNHEY, CDR2 SVGAGI. In DNA form, the CDR3 reads TGTGCCAGCAGTACTCAACTAGGATACGAGCAGTTCTTC. Protein sequence: CASSTQLGYEQFF.

The chain employs TRBV9 and TRBJ2-5, with 9 nucleotides matching TRBD1. This CDR3 is built from 16 residues. Germline-derived CDR1 and CDR2 are SGDLS and YYNGEE. V was pared by 4 bases and J by 4 bases, with 11 bases of the junction left unmatched. In DNA form, the CDR3 reads TGTGCCAGCAGCCTGGGGACAGGGAGGTTTCGAGAGACCCAGTACTTC. It codes for CASSLGTGRFRETQYF.

The chain is built from TRBV9 and TRBJ2-1; TRBD2 aligns across 7 bases. The CDR3 contains 19 residues. Germline V gives CDR1 SGDLS, CDR2 YYNGEE. Unmatched junction bases numbered 13, after V lost 0 bases and J lost 1 base. DNA of the CDR3: TGTGCCAGCAGCGTAGCGGGCCTAGCGGAGTGGGGGTCCTACAATGAGCAGTTCTTC. Encoded protein: CASSVAGLAEWGSYNEQFF.

The chain combines TRBV2 with TRBJ2-5, with TRBD2 as a possible D gene (5 bases). This CDR3 is built from 14 residues. Trimming removed 3 bases at V and 0 bases at J, with 8 bases between. CDR1 and CDR2 from the germline V gene are SNHLY and FYNNEI. CDR3 in DNA: TGTGCCAGCAGTGAGTCTAGCAACCAAGAGACCCAGTACTTC. The encoded protein is CASSESSNQETQYF.

This clone showed up just once. This rearrangement joins TRBV10-1 to TRBJ1-6; D is unclear. This CDR3 spans 15 amino acids. Trimming removed 3 bases from V and 7 bases from J, with 13 bases in between. Germline loops: CDR1 WNHNN, CDR2 SYGVQD (reference sequence). The CDR3 DNA is TGCGCCAGCAGTGAACAAAATTCAGGAAATTCACCCCTCCACTTT. Translation gives CASSEQNSGNSPLHF.

The rearrangement joins TRBV6-5 to TRBJ2-7, with TRBD2 matching 7 bases. V lost 0 bases and J lost 3; bases outside the gene matches: 5. The CDR3 extends over 15 amino acids. Germline lookup yields CDR1 MNHEY and CDR2 SVGAGI. As DNA, the CDR3 is TGTGCCAGCAGTTACTCGGGACCGGGGGGCTACGAGCAGTACTTC. It translates to CASSYSGPGGYEQYF.

CDR3 amino acids: CASSYPGQNYEQYF. The CDR3 DNA sequence: TGTGCCAGCAGCTACCCGGGACAGAACTACGAGCAGTACTTC. This rearrangement joins TRBV5-4 to TRBJ2-7, with 7 positions matching TRBD1. V shed 3 bases and J 3 bases; nucleotides not matched to a gene: 6. This CDR3 region has 14 residues. Germline assignment: CDR1 SGHNT and CDR2 YYREEE (reference sequence).

This clone was found once. This chain uses TRBV6-5 with TRBJ1-5, with D tentatively TRBD1 (5 bases). The CDR3 sequence is 13 residues long. Germline V gene sequence: CDR1 MNHEY, CDR2 SVGAGI. The ends were cut back, 8 bases at V and 2 bases at J, with 10 bases in the middle. The CDR3 DNA sequence: TGTGCCAGCGCCGCGGGGGGCAATCAGCCCCAGCATTTT. Its protein product is CASAAGGNQPQHF.

The V and J genes are TRBV19 and TRBJ1-2; D gene uncertain. Germline V gene data show CDR1 as LNHDA and CDR2 as SQIVND (reference sequence). The CDR3 loop spans 12 amino acids. The V and J ends lost 3 bases and 2 bases respectively, with 4 bases between them. The CDR3 coding sequence is TGTGCCAGTAGTATGGACAACTATGGCTACACCTTC. Translation: CASSMDNYGYTF.

The V and J genes are TRBV2 and TRBJ1-2; D call uncertain. Trimming pared 4 bases from V and 4 bases from J, leaving 13 bases between. CDR1 is SNHLY, CDR2 FYNNEI, per germline. The length of the CDR3 is 14 residues. This chain's CDR3 is CASSVPSGGYGYTF. CDR3 nucleotides: TGTGCCAGCAGTGTACCCTCGGGAGGCTATGGCTACACCTTC. The whole variable domain, remainder taken from reference TRBV2 and TRBJ1-2, is EPEVTQTPSHQVTQMGQEVILRCVPISNHLYFYWYRQILGQKVEFLVSFYNNEISEKSEIFDDQFSVERPDGSNFTLKIRSTKLEDSAMYFCASSVPSGGYGYTFGSGTRLTVV.

The chain has TRBV12-3 or TRBV12-4 and TRBJ1-5; D unresolved. The CDR3 consists of 13 residues. The ends were cut back, 6 bases at V and 0 bases at J, with 6 bases in the middle. The CDR3 sequence is CASSSYSNQPQHF. As DNA, the CDR3 is TGTGCCAGCAGCTCGTATAGCAATCAGCCCCAGCATTTT.

The sample holds one count of this clone. J is TRBJ2-6 and V is TRBV7-2; tentative D call: TRBD2 (6 bases). Germline lookup yields CDR1 SGHTA and CDR2 FQGNSA. V was shortened by 6 bases and J by 0 bases, with 18 bases between the two germline ends. The CDR3 has 18 amino acids. The CDR3 spells CASSFPGDGGSGANVLTF. The DNA of the CDR3 is TGTGCCAGCAGTTTCCCCGGGGACGGGGGCTCTGGGGCCAACGTCCTGACTTTC.

The CDR3 spells CASSQDFSGRGYEQYF. CDR3 bases: TGCGCCAGCAGCCAAGATTTCAGCGGGAGGGGTTACGAGCAGTACTTC. J is TRBJ2-7 and V is TRBV4-1; 10 bases are shared with TRBD2. The CDR3 totals 16 residues. V lost 0 bases, J lost 4 bases, and 6 bases stayed unmatched. In germline, CDR1 is MGHRA, CDR2 YSYEKL.

This clone appeared a few times. The rearrangement joins TRBV7-9 to TRBJ2-1; D could derive from TRBD1 or TRBD2 (5 bases each). CDR1 is SEHNR, CDR2 FQNEAQ, per germline (reference sequence). Deletions cut 5 bases from V and 3 bases from J, with 17 bases between. The CDR3 spans 16 residues. DNA of the CDR3: TGTGCCAGCAGCACAGATGCCGGGACCAACTACAATGAGCAGTTCTTC. Its protein is CASSTDAGTNYNEQFF.

V and J are TRBV7-9 and TRBJ2-1, with 13 bases aligning to TRBD2. Germline V CDR1 and CDR2: SEHNR, FQNEAQ (reference sequence). V was pared by 5 bases and J by 9 bases, with 7 bases of the junction left unmatched. The CDR3 totals 15 residues. The CDR3 reads CASSHGLAGAGEQFF. The CDR3 DNA reads TGTGCCAGCAGCCATGGACTAGCGGGAGCCGGTGAGCAGTTCTTC. The full variable domain, its missing parts supplied by reference TRBV7-9 and TRBJ2-1, is DTGVSQNPRHKITKRGQNVTFRCDPISEHNRLYWYRQTLGQGPEFLTYFQNEAQLEKSRLLSDRFSAERPKGSFSTLEIQRTEQGDSAMYLCASSHGLAGAGEQFFGPGTRLTVL.

This chain joins TRBV3-1 (or the pseudogene TRBV3-2) and TRBJ2-7, with D possibly matching TRBD2 (5 bases). CDR3 length: 12 residues. The ends were cut back, 1 base at V and 5 bases at J, with 6 bases in the middle. CDR1 LGHDT and CDR2 YNNKEL come from the germline V gene (reference sequence). The CDR3 protein is CASSQVRDEQYF. The CDR3 nucleotides are TGTGCCAGCAGCCAAGTGCGGGACGAGCAGTACTTC.

The chain joins TRBV4-1 to TRBJ2-5; TRBD2 agrees at 12 bases. Trimming at V came to 0 bases and at J to 5 bases, leaving 4 bases not matched to a gene. The length of the CDR3 is 16 residues. Per the germline V gene, CDR1 is MGHRA and CDR2 is YSYEKL. CDR3 sequence: CASSQETSGSRETQYF. CDR3 nucleotides: TGCGCCAGCAGCCAAGAGACTAGCGGGAGTAGGGAGACCCAGTACTTC.

This clone was seen a handful of times. The chain joins TRBV27 to TRBJ1-1; 9 bases agree with TRBD1. The J segment lost 3 bases and the V segment lost 4 bases, leaving 3 bases of the junction unmatched. Germline assignment: CDR1 MNHEY and CDR2 SMNVEV (reference sequence). The length of the CDR3 is 14 residues. CDR3 nucleotides: TGTGCCAGCAGTTGGACAGGGGTGGACACTGAAGCTTTCTTT. This gives the protein CASSWTGVDTEAFF.

The V and J genes are TRBV5-4 and TRBJ1-1, with no clear D. This CDR3 has 14 residues. CDR1 SGHNT and CDR2 YYREEE come from the germline V gene (reference sequence). V lost 4 bases and J lost 4, with 14 bases in between. The CDR3 nucleotides read TGTGCCAGCAGCCCTATAGGGTGGGGCACTGAAGCTTTCTTT. It translates to CASSPIGWGTEAFF.

The chain is built from TRBV2 and TRBJ1-1; D uncertain. The CDR3 totals 13 residues. Trimming removed 8 bases from V and 4 bases from J, with 14 bases in between. Germline V lookup: CDR1 SNHLY, CDR2 FYNNEI. The CDR3 here is CASVRRMVTEAFF. The CDR3 nucleotides are TGTGCCAGCGTGCGGAGGATGGTCACTGAAGCTTTCTTT.